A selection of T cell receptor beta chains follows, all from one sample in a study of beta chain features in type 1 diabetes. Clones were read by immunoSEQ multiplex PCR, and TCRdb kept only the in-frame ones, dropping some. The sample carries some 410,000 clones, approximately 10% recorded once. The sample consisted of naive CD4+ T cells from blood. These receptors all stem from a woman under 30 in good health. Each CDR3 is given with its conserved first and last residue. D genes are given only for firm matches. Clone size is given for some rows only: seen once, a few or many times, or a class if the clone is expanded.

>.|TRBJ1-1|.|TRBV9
CASSVGPQNTEAFF
TGTGCCAGCAGCGTAGGTCCTCAGAACACTGAAGCTTTCTTT
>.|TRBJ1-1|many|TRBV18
CASSPQGNTEAFF
TGTGCCAGCTCACCACAGGGGAACACTGAAGCTTTCTTT
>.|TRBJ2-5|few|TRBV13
CASSSTQGGKETQYF
TGTGCCAGCAGCTCGACCCAAGGCGGGAAGGAGACCCAGTACTTC
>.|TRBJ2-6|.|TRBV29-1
CSVLTDSGANVLTF
TGCAGCGTTTTGACAGACTCTGGGGCCAACGTCCTGACTTTC
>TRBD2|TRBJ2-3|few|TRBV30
CAWSVRIGTSGNTDTQYF
TGTGCCTGGAGTGTACGAATCGGGACTAGCGGGAACACAGATACGCAGTATTTT
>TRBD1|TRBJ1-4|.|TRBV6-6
CASRPTGVNEKLFF
TGTGCCAGCAGACCTACAGGGGTTAATGAAAAACTGTTTTTT
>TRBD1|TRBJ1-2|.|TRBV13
CASSLRDRGTVRNGYTF
TGTGCCAGCAGCCTCCGGGACAGGGGGACCGTAAGGAATGGCTACACCTTC
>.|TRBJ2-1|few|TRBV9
CASSPTEGLQKFYNEQFF
TGTGCCAGCAGCCCGACCGAGGGACTGCAGAAATTCTACAATGAGCAGTTCTTC
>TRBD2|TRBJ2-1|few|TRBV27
CASRGSGSSSYNEQFF
TGTGCCAGCAGGGGTAGCGGGTCCAGCTCCTACAATGAGCAGTTCTTC
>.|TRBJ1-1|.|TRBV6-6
CASVSFGEAFF
TGTGCCAGCGTATCGTTTGGCGAAGCTTTCTTT
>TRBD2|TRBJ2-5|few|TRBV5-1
CASSLVPSGNQETQYF
TGCGCCAGCAGCTTGGTGCCGAGCGGGAACCAAGAGACCCAGTACTTC
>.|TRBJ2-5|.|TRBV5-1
CASSLTGSTQETQYF
TGCGCCAGCAGCTTGACTGGTAGTACTCAAGAGACCCAGTACTTC
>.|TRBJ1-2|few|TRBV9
CASAGSPGSYYGYTF
TGTGCCAGCGCGGGATCCCCGGGGTCGTACTATGGCTACACCTTC
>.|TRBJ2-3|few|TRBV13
CASSLVHGTTSTDTQYF
TGTGCCAGCAGCTTAGTCCACGGGACAACTAGCACAGATACGCAGTATTTT
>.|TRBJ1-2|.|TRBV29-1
CSVHRQGYGYTF
TGCAGCGTTCATCGTCAGGGCTATGGCTACACCTTC
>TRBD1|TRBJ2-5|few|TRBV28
CASSPGQQETQYF
TGTGCCAGCAGTCCGGGACAGCAAGAGACCCAGTACTTC
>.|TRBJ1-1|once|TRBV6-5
CASSYGPQGNTEAFF
TGTGCCAGCAGTTACGGACCACAGGGGAACACTGAAGCTTTCTTT